The clone carrying this T cell receptor (beta chain) was recorded a few times. The source of the sample is a study of identical twins' blood T cells. TCRdb re-derived calls from the 5' RACE reads in MiXCR, one entry per CDR3 protein. The sample consists of about 370,000 distinct CDR3 sequences, about 28% of them appearing once. Per the germline V gene, CDR1 is MNHEY and CDR2 is SMNVEV (reference sequence). The CDR3 is 14 residues long. V was trimmed by 5 bases and J by 4 bases, leaving 15 bases between them. The receptor's source is a woman between 18 and 55 years old in good health. Sequencing was done on a sample of PBMCs. The chain uses TRBV27 and TRBJ2-7, with D unresolved. The CDR3 is CASSLLFGSYEQYF. The CDR3 nucleotides read TGTGCCAGCAGTCTCCTGTTTGGGTCGTACGAGCAGTACTTC.